This T cell receptor beta chain emerged from a study of blood T cell repertoires in COVID-19 (dated by TCRdb to about 2020). In the study overall: Samples from collaborators originated in the United States, Italy and Spain and spanned both the acute and convalescent phases of COVID-19. The samples were drawn from the first 160 participants of the ongoing ImmuneRACE study and from over a thousand subjects provided by 6 global collaborators. The material from the prospective study consisted of cDNA or gDNA derived from T cells, B-cell-depleted T cells, or PBMCs. Nearly every sample came with metadata listing a de-identified subject ID, COVID-19 status, age in years and sex. Deeply sampled blood TCRbeta repertoires from subjects exposed to, actively infected with, or recovered from COVID-19 were included in the dataset. The repertoires were released in a freely available public database intended as a resource for research on the immune response to SARS-CoV-2. Where available, HLA class I and class II types were obtained from metadata supplied by the sample provider rather than from assay-based typing.

Participants in the prospective study were enrolled through a virtual design, were aged about 18 to 90 years, and lived in approximately 24 United States geographic areas. In the prospective study, cohorts were assigned on the basis of participant-reported clinical history obtained from a screening survey and a study questionnaire. For ImmuneRACE Cohort 3, a participant was defined as recovered based on two consecutive negative NP/OP PCR tests, clearance by a healthcare professional, or resolution of symptoms. In the prospective study, mobile phlebotomists collected whole blood, serum and a nasopharyngeal or oropharyngeal swab from each participant. Over a roughly 2-month period, participants in the prospective study had the option of providing additional blood draws and questionnaires. Prospective study blood samples were shipped either frozen or at room temperature before DNA extraction. Ends trimmed: V by 0 bases, J by 6 bases; bases unmatched to a gene: 8. As encoded in the germline V gene (reference sequence), CDR1 is LNHNV while CDR2 is YYDKDF. The CDR3 holds 17 amino acids from the cysteine to the phenylalanine. Only the CDR3 DNA stays, 51 bases, in frame from base 1.

Study-wide conclusions, independent of this receptor: The quantity of clinical and demographic metadata differed by source and by participant and was supplied without curation.

This clone was observed a handful of times. No antigen is known for it. The record has no base qualities; no much larger clone is one base away. TCRbeta CDR3 regions were amplified from genomic DNA using the immunoSEQ Assay, a bias-controlled multiplex PCR. The published analysis was carried out like this. Nucleated cell counts per sample were estimated from amplification of reference gene primers within the assay. To quantify the absolute abundance of each unique TCRbeta CDR3 rearrangement, sequence reads were collapsed and filtered. For each sample, productive Simpson clonality was calculated as the square root of Simpson's diversity index across productive rearrangements. TCRdb provides this immuneACCESS table in a form limited to in-frame rearrangements. Some clones are lacking; in checked studies, under half of them reflect an unresolved V gene, and why the rest are absent is not known. V and J calls and clone size follow that table, whereas D and trimming were derived from the DNA. Present in this sample are 310,000 or so clones, 90% of which were seen just once. Of the sample, around 1.1% is held by the ten largest clones.

This receptor chain uses TRBV15 and TRBJ2-2; 9 of the junction bases match TRBD2. This TCR derives from a woman in her 30s who had recovered from COVID-19. Sequencing was performed on PBMCs or T cells enriched from blood (not recorded which). The sequenced DNA is TGTGCCACCAGCAGAGATCAAGCGGGAGGTTTTGCCGGGGAGCTGTTTTTT. Translated, it reads CATSRDQAGGFAGELFF.